This T cell receptor (beta chain) was sequenced during a study of beta chain features in type 1 diabetes. The study, taken as a whole, reports: High-TCR-expressing cells could be over-represented by cDNA sequencing. The study found fewer insertions and more deletions at VDJ junctions in type 1 diabetes patients. The similarity of naive, central memory and Treg TCRB repertoires appeared greater among patients than among healthy donors.

In the case of this clone: Its antigen remains unidentified.

Reverse transcription of all isolated RNA meant that expressed TCRB transcripts were sequenced. Method: immunoSEQ multiplex PCR; TCRdb's copy keeps in-frame clones and lacks some. The data show a few hundred thousand clones, with approximately 15% seen just once and 0.019% held by the top ten. CD45RO/CCR7/CD25/CD127/CD95/CD27 sorting isolated CD4+ naive, central memory, regulatory and stem cell-like memory cells. This sequence was found in a woman aged 18-35 years in good health. Sequenced input: naive CD4+ T cells from blood.

This CDR3 is CASSLGVTGGQDTQYF. The CDR3 nucleotides are TGTGCCAGCAGCTTAGGAGTGACGGGAGGGCAAGATACGCAGTATTTT. The chain couples TRBV7-3 to TRBJ2-3, with TRBD2 matching 8 bases. Germline V gives CDR1 SGHTA, CDR2 FQGTGA. This CDR3 region has 16 residues. Trimming removed 2 bases from V and 5 bases from J; junction bases left unmatched: 9.